The clone carrying this T cell receptor (beta chain) was counted ten times or more. Its target is not known. The V gene lost 2 bases and the J gene lost 4 bases, with 21 bases spanning the gap. The germline V gene has CDR1 DFQATT and CDR2 SNEGSKA (reference sequence). The CDR3 spans 16 residues. Time point reported: longitudinal time-point 1 (baseline). This record belongs to a study of neurological immune-mediated disorders. Study findings and constraints: Across subjects, no CDR3 amino acid sequence appeared in expanded clones of more than one subject, a finding that suggested private repertoires in all groups.

Synthesis of cDNA used 5'RACE (with 10-nucleotide random UMIs). TCRdb re-derived calls from the 5' RACE reads in MiXCR, one entry per CDR3 protein. Of about 40,000 distinct CDR3 sequences in the sample, around 3.1% were seen once. The TCR comes from a woman aged 55-75 years with multiple sclerosis. The source material was PBMCs. The chain employs TRBV20-1 and TRBJ2-7, with D perhaps TRBD1 or TRBD2 (7 bases each). The CDR3 loop is CSARPRGGTASYEQYF. The CDR3 bases are TGCAGTGCTAGACCGAGGGGGGGGACAGCGTCGTACGAGCAGTACTTC.